This TCR beta chain comes out of a study of CD8+ T cells in alopecia areata listed by TCRdb under 2018. Some background on the complete study: Treated patients were enrolled in an open-label pilot trial of oral tofacitinib at 5 to 10 mg twice daily for moderate-to-severe alopecia areata. Tofacitinib was given for 6 to 18 months, followed by 6 months of follow-up off drug to assess delayed response and recurrence. High-throughput TCRbeta sequencing was used to examine T cell clonal expansion in alopecia areata in both the C3H/HeJ mouse model and human patients. Human TCRbeta sequencing covered scalp tissue and sorted CD4+ and CD8+ peripheral blood T cells from patchy and totalis/universalis alopecia areata patients and healthy controls. Patients on tofacitinib were biopsied at baseline and after 4 and 24 weeks of treatment, and several of the patients also had a later scalp biopsy. Scalp clonality was compared across normal scalp (n=4), patchy alopecia areata scalp (n=8), and alopecia totalis/universalis scalp (n=8). RNA was extracted with the PAXgene miRNA kit for fixed scalp, the miRNeasy kit for PBMCs, and the RNeasy kit for mouse skin. Amplification of TCRbeta CDR3 regions was done by immunoSEQ multiplex PCR using 35 Vbeta forward primers and 13 Jbeta reverse primers. Broader findings and caveats from the paper: Unlike mouse skin, which is dominated by gammadelta T cells, normal human skin has resident alphabeta T cells that are also sequenced, and this complicates analysis of the scalp TCR repertoire. TCR sequences shared between patients were less clear than in mice, possibly partly because of HLA diversity in the patient population. Compared with normal scalp, lesional scalp, particularly in alopecia totalis/universalis, had higher clonality and more expanded CD8+ clones, which suggests antigenic drive.

The label giving this sample's time point can be read as: baseline before oral tofacitinib. Peripheral blood and lesional scalp punch biopsies were obtained from patients with alopecia areata. PBMCs were isolated by density centrifugation and stained for CD3, CD4 and CD8, after which CD4+ and CD8+ T cells were sorted on a FACSAria. Counted from cysteine to phenylalanine, this CDR3 has 12 amino acids. Solely the CDR3 DNA is kept, with 36 bases framed from the first base. CDR1 SEHNR and CDR2 FQNEAQ are derived from the germline V gene (reference sequence). V is shortened by 4 bases, J by 2 bases, and the region joining them spans 5 bases. There are a few counts of this clone. The specificity of this receptor is unknown. The input lacks base qualities; no much larger clone sits a single base away. The method behind the library was the immunoSEQ multiplex PCR assay. RNA was extracted from all samples and reverse transcribed into cDNA as template for TCR sequencing. First-strand cDNA was synthesized using SuperScript III with a 2:1 mix of oligo-dT and random hexamers. A synthetic immune receptor repertoire was used to assess amplification bias, and residual bias was removed computationally. In the authors' own workflow: Raw reads were preprocessed to remove errors, and CDR3 was defined according to IMGT conventions as the region from the conserved cysteine to phenylalanine. To get clonality, Shannon entropy was normalized by log2 of the number of productive unique TCRs and the result was subtracted from 1. Whether scalp clones were CD4 or CD8 was inferred by matching scalp TCRbeta sequences against CD4 and CD8 repertoires sorted from blood. The table comes from immuneACCESS by way of TCRdb, which keeps in-frame sequences with V and J called. Part of the clones is missing from these tables; in studies checked, under half for an unresolved V gene and the rest for unknown reasons. V, J and clone size derive from that table, while D and trimming were established from the DNA sequence. The table for this sample lists fewer than 200,000 clones; 50% to 60% of them were counted only once. The ten largest account for roughly 14% of the sample.

The clonotype was recovered from a human donor with alopecia areata. The input for sequencing was CD4+ T cells sorted from blood, taken at week 0. The V and J genes are TRBV7-9 and TRBJ2-5; no D gene is confidently identified. The DNA sequence follows: TGTGCCAGCAGCTATCGACAAGAGACCCAGTACTTC. This translates into CASSYRQETQYF.